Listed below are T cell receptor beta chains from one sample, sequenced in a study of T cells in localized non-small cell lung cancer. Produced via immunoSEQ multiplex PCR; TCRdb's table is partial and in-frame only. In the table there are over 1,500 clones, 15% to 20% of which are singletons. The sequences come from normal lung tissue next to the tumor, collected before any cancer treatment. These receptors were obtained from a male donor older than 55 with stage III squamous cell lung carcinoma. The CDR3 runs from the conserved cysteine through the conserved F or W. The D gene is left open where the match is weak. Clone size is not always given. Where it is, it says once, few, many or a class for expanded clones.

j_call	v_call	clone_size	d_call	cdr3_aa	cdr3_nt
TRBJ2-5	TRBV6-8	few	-	CASSYRTRGATQYF	TGTGCCAGCAGTTACAGGACGAGGGGGGCTACCCAGTACTTC
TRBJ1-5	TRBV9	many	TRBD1	CASSLQGGVQPQHF	TGTGCCAGCAGCCTCCAGGGGGGAGTTCAGCCCCAGCATTTT
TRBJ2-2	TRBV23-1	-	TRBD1	CASSPRPGTGVTGELFF	TGCGCCAGCAGCCCGAGACCCGGGACAGGGGTCACCGGGGAGCTGTTTTTT
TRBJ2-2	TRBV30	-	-	CAWTYGQTGELFF	TGTGCCTGGACCTACGGACAAACCGGGGAGCTGTTTTTT
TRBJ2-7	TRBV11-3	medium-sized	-	CASSLTGQAYEQYF	TGTGCCAGCAGCTTAACCGGGCAGGCCTACGAGCAGTACTTC
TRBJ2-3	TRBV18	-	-	CASSPGRGSADTQYF	TGTGCCAGCTCACCGGGTAGGGGGTCTGCAGATACGCAGTATTTT
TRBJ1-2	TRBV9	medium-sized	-	CASSPPWGGYTF	TGTGCCAGCAGCCCCCCCTGGGGTGGCTACACCTTC
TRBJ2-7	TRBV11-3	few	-	CASSLERARAYEQYF	TGTGCCAGCAGCTTAGAGAGGGCTAGGGCCTACGAGCAGTACTTC
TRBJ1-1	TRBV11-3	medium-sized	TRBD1	CASSFQGSGTDLNTEAFF	TGTGCCAGCAGTTTCCAGGGCTCCGGGACAGACTTGAACACTGAAGCTTTCTTT
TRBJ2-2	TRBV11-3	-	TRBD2	CASSETSGTYTGELFF	TGTGCCAGCAGCGAGACTAGCGGGACATACACCGGGGAGCTGTTTTTT
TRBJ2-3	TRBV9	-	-	CASSVAVYSPSDTQYF	TGTGCCAGCAGCGTAGCTGTCTATTCCCCATCAGATACGCAGTATTTT
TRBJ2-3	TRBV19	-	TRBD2	CATPSGDTDTQYF	TGTGCCACCCCTAGCGGGGACACAGATACGCAGTATTTT
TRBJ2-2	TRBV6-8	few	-	CAIRSGPSSTGELFF	TGTGCCATCAGGAGCGGGCCGTCAAGCACCGGGGAGCTGTTTTTT
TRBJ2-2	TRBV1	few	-	CASSQVQDRSASRGGELFF	TGCGCCAGCAGCCAAGTACAGGACAGGTCTGCTTCCCGGGGAGGGGAGCTGTTTTTT
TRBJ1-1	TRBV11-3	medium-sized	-	CASSSGTAGLNTEAFF	TGTGCCAGCAGCAGTGGGACGGCAGGACTGAACACTGAAGCTTTCTTT
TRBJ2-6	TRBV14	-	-	CASSPWNKGVLTF	TGTGCCAGCAGCCCTTGGAACAAGGGCGTCCTGACTTTC
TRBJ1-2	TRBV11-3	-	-	CASRPWGTNYGYTF	TGTGCCAGCAGGCCTTGGGGGACTAACTATGGCTACACCTTC
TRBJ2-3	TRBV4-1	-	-	CASSQDPPGAGPGTQYF	TGCGCCAGCAGCCAAGATCCCCCGGGGGCAGGGCCAGGTACGCAGTATTTT
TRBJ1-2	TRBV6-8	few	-	CASSYVVGTQPDYGYTF	TGTGCCAGCAGCTATGTTGTCGGGACACAACCTGACTATGGCTACACCTTC
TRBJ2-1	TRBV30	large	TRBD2	CAWSVRWTSGGRHNEQFF	TGTGCCTGGAGTGTACGGTGGACTAGCGGGGGGCGCCACAATGAGCAGTTCTTC
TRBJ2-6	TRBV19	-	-	CASSTGTSSGANVLTF	TGTGCCAGTAGTACGGGAACTAGCTCTGGGGCCAACGTCCTGACTTTC
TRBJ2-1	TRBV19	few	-	CASSMVGRYNEQFF	TGTGCCAGTAGTATGGTTGGTAGGTACAATGAGCAGTTCTTC
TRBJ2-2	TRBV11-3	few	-	CASSPLGRGALNTGELFF	TGTGCCAGCAGCCCCCTTGGCAGAGGGGCCCTGAACACCGGGGAGCTGTTTTTT
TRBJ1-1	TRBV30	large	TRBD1	CAWSGSVTGANTEAFF	TGTGCCTGGAGTGGAAGCGTGACAGGGGCGAACACTGAAGCTTTCTTT
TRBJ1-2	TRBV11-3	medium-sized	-	CASSDFGTPGGYTF	TGTGCCAGCAGCGATTTTGGGACTCCCGGGGGCTACACCTTC
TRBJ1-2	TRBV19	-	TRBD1	CASTSPGQRQRNYGYTF	TGTGCCAGTACCTCCCCGGGACAGCGACAGAGGAACTATGGCTACACCTTC
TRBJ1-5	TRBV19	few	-	CASSLRGEGGNQPQHF	TGTGCCAGTAGTCTTAGGGGGGAAGGCGGCAATCAGCCCCAGCATTTT
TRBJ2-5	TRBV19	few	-	CASSTAWGRETQYF	TGTGCCAGTAGTACGGCTTGGGGTCGGGAGACCCAGTACTTC
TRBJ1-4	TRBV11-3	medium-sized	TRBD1	CASSTRTGGETNEKLFF	TGTGCCAGCAGCACCAGGACAGGAGGGGAAACAAATGAAAAACTGTTTTTT
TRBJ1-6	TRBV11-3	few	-	CASSLEGFPISYNSPLHF	TGTGCCAGCAGCTTGGAGGGTTTTCCCATCTCCTATAATTCACCCCTCCACTTT
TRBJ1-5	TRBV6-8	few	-	CASRGSWNQPQHF	TGTGCCAGCAGAGGGAGTTGGAATCAGCCCCAGCATTTT
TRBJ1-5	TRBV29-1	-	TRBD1	CSVASGGPNQPQHF	TGCAGCGTTGCATCAGGGGGACCGAATCAGCCCCAGCATTTT
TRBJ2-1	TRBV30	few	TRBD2	CAWRLAGVRGEQFF	TGTGCCTGGCGTCTAGCGGGGGTTCGGGGTGAGCAGTTCTTC
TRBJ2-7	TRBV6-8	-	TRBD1	CASSIAGTGNEQYF	TGTGCCAGCAGCATAGCCGGGACAGGGAACGAGCAGTACTTC
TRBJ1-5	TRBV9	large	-	CASSAPGIFQPQHF	TGTGCCAGCAGCGCACCAGGGATTTTTCAGCCCCAGCATTTT
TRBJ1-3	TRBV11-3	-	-	CASSAPSSGNTIYF	TGTGCCAGCAGCGCCCCGAGCTCTGGAAACACCATATATTTT
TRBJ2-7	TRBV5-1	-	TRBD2	CASSSGTSGPSYEQYF	TGCGCCAGCAGCTCTGGGACTAGCGGGCCCTCCTACGAGCAGTACTTC
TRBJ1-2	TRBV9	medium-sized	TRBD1	CASSRTTGGYGYTF	TGTGCCAGCAGCCGGACGACAGGGGGCTATGGCTACACCTTC
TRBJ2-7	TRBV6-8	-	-	CASSYDRYEQYF	TGTGCCAGCAGCTACGATAGGTACGAGCAGTACTTC
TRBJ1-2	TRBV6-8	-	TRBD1	CASSYSGTANYGYTF	TGTGCCAGCAGTTACTCCGGGACAGCGAACTATGGCTACACCTTC
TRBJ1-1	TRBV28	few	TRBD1	CASTVWTGGNTEAFF	TGTGCCAGCACCGTCTGGACAGGGGGGAACACTGAAGCTTTCTTT
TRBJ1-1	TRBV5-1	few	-	CASSLRERGTEAFF	TGCGCCAGCAGCTTGAGGGAACGGGGGACTGAAGCTTTCTTT